Below are 30 T cell receptor beta chains sequenced from a single sample in a study of shared clonotypes between healthy human individuals. Sequencing was performed with immunoSEQ multiplex PCR; in TCRdb, only in-frame clones are kept and a portion is missing. The table includes 2 million or so clones, 90% to 95% detected once. The specimen was naive CD4+ T cells sorted from blood. As to subset: CD45RA+ positively selected. The source of these receptors is a young man in good health.

V usage is TRBV28 and J usage is TRBJ1-1; D might be TRBD1 (5 bases). V lost 4 bases and J 6 bases, leaving 18 bases between the germline ends. Germline loops: CDR1 MDHEN, CDR2 SYDVKM. CDR3 size: 15 residues. The CDR3 nucleotides are TGTGCCAGCAGTTCCCCCCGCGGGGGTAAAGCTGAAGCTTTCTTT. It translates to CASSSPRGGKAEAFF.

This clone was detected only once. J is TRBJ2-3 and V is TRBV27; 10 bases agree with TRBD1. Germline CDR1 is MNHEY and CDR2 is SMNVEV (reference sequence). V was clipped by 6 bases and J by 1 base; unmatched bases: 10. The CDR3 covers 17 residues. In DNA, the CDR3 is TGTGCCAGCAGCTCTCGGACAGGGGGTAGGGGCACAGATACGCAGTATTTT. The encoded protein is CASSSRTGGRGTDTQYF.

The CDR3 coding sequence is TGTGCCATCAGTGGCGGGGTGGCGAACAATGAGCAGTTCTTC. Residues: CAISGGVANNEQFF. The J gene is TRBJ2-1, the V gene TRBV10-3, with D perhaps TRBD2 (6 bases). Germline CDR1 and CDR2: ENHRY and SYGVKD. V shed 4 bases and J shed 5 bases, with 12 bases lying between them. The CDR3 is 14 residues long.

V usage is TRBV18 and J usage is TRBJ2-5; 10 nucleotides align to TRBD1. Germline trimming cut 3 bases from V and 4 bases from J; bases unmatched to any gene: 8. CDR3 length equals 16 residues. Germline CDR1 and CDR2: KGHSH and LQKENI. The CDR3 nucleotides read TGTGCCAGCTCACCGGGACAGGGGCGCGATGGAGAGACCCAGTACTTC. Protein product: CASSPGQGRDGETQYF.

The V gene is TRBV4-2, the J gene TRBJ2-5; the D gene is possibly TRBD1 (6 bases). There are 14 residues in the CDR3. V lost 0 bases, J lost 5 bases, and 10 bases lay in between. Germline loops: CDR1 LGHNA, CDR2 YNFKEQ. The CDR3 nucleotides are TGTGCCAGCAGCCAAGACAGGGGCCTTGAGACCCAGTACTTC. Translating gives CASSQDRGLETQYF.

V is TRBV2 and J is TRBJ2-5, with 9 positions matching TRBD1. V lost 5 bases, J lost 2 bases, and 6 bases stayed unmatched. This CDR3 comprises 15 residues. Germline V gives CDR1 SNHLY, CDR2 FYNNEI. The CDR3 bases are TGTGCCAGCAGTAGGGCGACAGGGGGGCAAGAGACCCAGTACTTC. Protein product: CASSRATGGQETQYF.

The J gene is TRBJ1-1, the V gene TRBV10-2, with 8 bases lining up with TRBD1. CDR1 and CDR2 (germline): WSHSY, SAAADI. V gave up 10 bases and J gave up 4 bases; unmatched junction bases: 8. This CDR3 comprises 13 residues. CDR3 bases: TGCGCCACCAGACAGGGGTGGGCCACTGAAGCTTTCTTT. Translating gives CATRQGWATEAFF.

The rearrangement links TRBV30 to TRBJ2-7; 7 bases line up with TRBD1. V lost 6 bases to trimming and J lost 2 bases; unmatched junction nucleotides: 10. CDR1 is GTSNPN and CDR2 is SVGIG in the germline V gene (reference sequence). This CDR3 region has 14 residues. The CDR3 region is CACIRQGSPYEQYF. CDR3 coding DNA: TGTGCCTGTATTAGACAGGGTTCCCCCTACGAGCAGTACTTC.

This sequence joins TRBV7-2 and TRBJ2-2; 7 bases are a match to TRBD1. Germline V gene data show CDR1 as SGHTA and CDR2 as FQGNSA. The CDR3 contains 16 residues. V gave up 1 base and J gave up 6 bases; unmatched junction bases: 8. CDR3 bases: TGTGCCAGCAGCTTAGTCCACATCACAGGGGCCGGGGAGCTGTTTTTT. Residues: CASSLVHITGAGELFF.

This clone was seen only once. V is TRBV30 and J is TRBJ2-1; no clear D gene. The V end lost 2 bases, the J end lost 0 bases, and 8 bases lay between the germline ends. CDR3 length: 14 amino acids. Germline values: CDR1 GTSNPN, CDR2 SVGIG (reference sequence). The CDR3 region is CAWSSRGSYNEQFF. The CDR3 DNA reads as TGTGCCTGGAGTAGCAGAGGCTCCTACAATGAGCAGTTCTTC. Combining the CDR3 with reference TRBV30 and TRBJ2-1 gives the whole variable domain SQTIHQWPATLVQPVGSPLSLECTVEGTSNPNLYWYRQAAGRGLQLLFYSVGIGQISSEVPQNLSASRPQDRQFILSSKKLLLSDSGFYLCAWSSRGSYNEQFFGPGTRLTVL.

This sequence joins TRBV7-2 and TRBJ1-2; D gene ambiguous. The CDR3 extends over 15 amino acids. The germline V gene has CDR1 SGHTA and CDR2 FQGNSA. Trimming removed 6 bases from V and 2 bases from J, with 16 bases in between. CDR3 bases: TGTGCCAGCAGTTATCGTTCCGGATCCAACTATGGCTACACCTTC. Translation gives CASSYRSGSNYGYTF.

The V call is TRBV28, the J call TRBJ1-1, with D possibly matching TRBD1 (6 bases). V lost 7 bases, J lost 6 bases, and 21 bases lay in between. Germline values: CDR1 MDHEN, CDR2 SYDVKM. This CDR3 spans 15 amino acids. As DNA, the CDR3 is TGTGCCAGCACCTTGACAGGCTTGCTCGACGCTGAAGCTTTCTTT. Translation gives CASTLTGLLDAEAFF.

This rearrangement joins TRBV30 to TRBJ1-6; D not resolved. Looked up from germline, CDR1 is GTSNPN and CDR2 is SVGIG (reference sequence). Deletions cut 4 bases from V and 9 bases from J, with 13 bases between. This CDR3 has 13 residues. CDR3 nucleotide sequence: TGTGCCTGGACTCAAGGACCCGGTTCACCCCTCCACTTT. Its protein product is CAWTQGPGSPLHF.

V usage is TRBV18 and J usage is TRBJ1-1, with 10 bases aligning to TRBD1. CDR3 size: 14 residues. Germline CDR1 reads KGHSH; CDR2 reads LQKENI. With 3 bases clipped from V and 8 bases from J, the junction kept 6 bases outside the gene matches. CDR3 sequence reads: CASSPRTGGEEAFF. The DNA for the CDR3 is TGTGCCAGCTCACCTCGGACAGGGGGGGAGGAAGCTTTCTTT. Combining the CDR3 with reference TRBV18 and TRBJ1-1 gives the whole variable domain NAGVMQNPRHLVRRRGQEARLRCSPMKGHSHVYWYRQLPEEGLKFMVYLQKENIIDESGMPKERFSAEFPKEGPSILRIQQVVRGDSAAYFCASSPRTGGEEAFFGQGTRLTVV.

Details on this clone: Other DNA variants within this sample encode the same CDR3. This chain joins TRBV29-1 and TRBJ2-7; 7 bases line up with TRBD1. This CDR3 has 12 amino acids. Germline CDR1 reads SQVTM; CDR2 reads ANQGSEA. With V trimmed by 6 bases and J by 2 bases, 4 bases remained unmatched. CDR3 residues: CSVRTGAYEQYF. In nucleotides, the CDR3 is TGCAGCGTAAGAACAGGGGCCTACGAGCAGTACTTC.

The V call is TRBV7-9, the J call TRBJ2-1; possible D gene TRBD1, 5 bases. This CDR3 comprises 17 residues. Germline V gene data show CDR1 as SEHNR and CDR2 as FQNEAQ (reference sequence). Trimming cost V 6 bases and J 0 bases, with 18 bases left between them. The CDR3, as DNA: TGTGCCAGCAGGCCTAGGGGCTACTTAAGCTCCTACAATGAGCAGTTCTTC. Translated, it gives CASRPRGYLSSYNEQFF.

Of note for this clone: The same CDR3 arises from other DNA sequences in this sample as well. The chain has TRBV5-1 and TRBJ1-1; D call uncertain. The CDR3 contains 14 residues. Trimming left V 1 base short and J 0 bases short, with 7 bases between. Per the germline V gene, CDR1 is SGHRS and CDR2 is YFSETQ. DNA for the CDR3: TGCGCCAGCAGCTTGTCAGGAATGAACACTGAAGCTTTCTTT. It yields the protein CASSLSGMNTEAFF.

The chain employs TRBV5-4 and TRBJ1-2; D is unresolved. V was trimmed by 1 base and J by 4 bases, leaving 8 bases between them. Germline V gene data show CDR1 as SGHNT and CDR2 as YYREEE (reference sequence). The length of the CDR3 is 13 residues. DNA for the CDR3: TGTGCCAGCAGCTTGTCGACGCTCTATGGCTACACCTTC. Translated, it gives CASSLSTLYGYTF. Looking up the rest from reference TRBV5-4 and TRBJ1-2 gives the full variable domain: ETGVTQSPTHLIKTRGQQVTLRCSSQSGHNTVSWYQQALGQGPQFIFQYYREEENGRGNFPPRFSGLQFPNYSSELNVNALELDDSALYLCASSLSTLYGYTFGSGTRLTVV.

This clone has more than one count but fewer than ten. The sample has other DNA sequences that encode this CDR3 too. V is TRBV5-1 and J is TRBJ2-7; D is unresolved. Germline-derived CDR1 and CDR2 are SGHRS and YFSETQ. Trimming cost V 3 bases and J 0 bases, with 4 bases left between them. The CDR3 is 12 residues long. CDR3 residues: CASSSPSYEQYF. The CDR3 DNA reads TGCGCCAGCAGCTCTCCCTCCTACGAGCAGTACTTC.

Notes on this clone: The sample carries other DNA sequences with the same CDR3. This chain connects TRBV7-8 to TRBJ2-2; D unclear. CDR1 SGHVS and CDR2 FQNEAQ come from the germline V gene. This CDR3 comprises 18 residues. V lost 2 bases to trimming and J lost 0 bases, with 16 bases between them. The CDR3 here is CASSLSLRKGANTGELFF. As DNA, the CDR3 is TGTGCCAGCAGCTTATCGCTTCGGAAGGGTGCGAACACCGGGGAGCTGTTTTTT.

The rearrangement joins TRBV6-6 to TRBJ2-1; D is uncertain. Deletions cut 2 bases from V and 5 bases from J, with 13 bases between. The CDR3 runs to 15 residues. CDR1 is MNHNY and CDR2 is SVGAGI in the germline V gene (reference sequence). The CDR3 DNA reads TGTGCCAGCAGTTACCTGCAAGCCCCTCACAATGAGCAGTTCTTC. It encodes CASSYLQAPHNEQFF.

This chain connects TRBV28 to TRBJ1-6; TRBD1 agrees at 9 bases. CDR1 is MDHEN and CDR2 is SYDVKM in the germline V gene. V shed 2 bases, J shed 10 bases, and the junction held 6 bases outside the gene matches. This CDR3 has 15 residues. The CDR3 here is CASSLDTGGGSPLHF. In DNA, the CDR3 is TGTGCCAGCAGTTTAGACACAGGGGGCGGCTCACCCCTCCACTTT.

The chain couples TRBV5-5 to TRBJ1-1; unclear D gene. This CDR3 comprises 14 residues. Germline V gene lookup returns CDR1 SGHKS and CDR2 YYEKEE (reference sequence). Trimming took off 4 bases at V and 6 bases at J, with 16 bases between the two ends. Here the CDR3 reads CASSLDPGRSEAFF. CDR3 sequence (DNA): TGTGCCAGCAGCCTTGACCCTGGGCGATCTGAAGCTTTCTTT.

The chain carries TRBV30 and TRBJ1-6; maybe TRBD1 (5 bases). Per germline, CDR1 GTSNPN and CDR2 SVGIG (reference sequence). The CDR3 extends over 15 amino acids. Between the trimmed V and J ends, which lost 1 base and 10 bases, there was a span of 17 bases. This CDR3 is CAWSASGTGGSPLHF. The CDR3 nucleotides read TGTGCCTGGAGTGCCTCCGGGACGGGGGGATCACCCCTCCACTTT.

The V call is TRBV2, the J call TRBJ2-3, with a weak D call TRBD2 (5 bases). The CDR3 is 13 residues long. The germline CDR1 and CDR2 sequences are SNHLY and FYNNEI. V was pared by 2 bases and J by 6 bases, with 9 bases between. CDR3 region: CASSENSGDTQYF. Here the CDR3 DNA reads TGTGCCAGCAGTGAAAACAGCGGTGATACGCAGTATTTT.

In regard to this clone: At the DNA level, this CDR3 is encoded by other sequences in the same sample as well. J is TRBJ1-2 and V is TRBV18; D remains ambiguous. Germline loops: CDR1 KGHSH, CDR2 LQKENI. Trimming cost V 4 bases and J 1 base, with 7 bases left between them. The CDR3 loop spans 13 amino acids. The CDR3 DNA reads as TGTGCCAGCTCACAGGGAGTTAACTATGGCTACACCTTC. Protein product: CASSQGVNYGYTF.

The rearrangement links TRBV9 to TRBJ1-1, with D maybe TRBD1 (5 bases). The germline V gene encodes CDR1 SGDLS and CDR2 YYNGEE. The CDR3 is made up of 14 amino acids. Between the trimmed V and J ends, which lost 2 bases and 4 bases, there was a span of 12 bases. The CDR3 DNA sequence: TGTGCCAGCAGCGTGGGCAGGGCGAGCACTGAAGCTTTCTTT. It codes for CASSVGRASTEAFF. Variable domain in full (rest from reference TRBV9 and TRBJ1-1): DSGVTQTPKHLITATGQRVTLRCSPRSGDLSVYWYQQSLDQGLQFLIQYYNGEERAKGNILERFSAQQFPDLHSELNLSSLELGDSALYFCASSVGRASTEAFFGQGTRLTVV.

The chain is built from TRBV29-1 and TRBJ1-1, with unresolved D. V gave up 1 base and J gave up 1 base, with 13 bases separating them. The germline V gene has CDR1 SQVTM and CDR2 ANQGSEA. The CDR3 length is 15 residues. Written as DNA, the CDR3 is TGCAGCGTTGAAGGGGCAGGCGTCGGGAACACTGAAGCTTTCTTT. The encoded protein is CSVEGAGVGNTEAFF.

The chain combines TRBV18 with TRBJ1-6; TRBD1 aligns across 9 bases. The CDR3 contains 15 residues. After removal of 0 bases from V and 8 bases from J, the junction contained 2 bases not matched to a gene. Germline CDR1 is KGHSH and CDR2 is LQKENI. CDR3: CASSPPDRGYSPLHF. The CDR3 nucleotides are TGTGCCAGCTCACCACCGGACAGGGGATATTCACCCCTCCACTTT.

The chain employs TRBV10-1 and TRBJ1-5; weak D call: TRBD1 (5 bases). The V gene lost 2 bases and the J gene lost 11 bases, with 25 bases spanning the gap. Germline CDR1 reads WNHNN; CDR2 reads SYGVQD (reference sequence). CDR3 length: 17 residues. This CDR3 reads CASSERSGAGIGPAQHF. The CDR3 nucleotides read TGCGCCAGCAGTGAGAGGTCTGGGGCAGGTATTGGTCCGGCCCAGCATTTT.